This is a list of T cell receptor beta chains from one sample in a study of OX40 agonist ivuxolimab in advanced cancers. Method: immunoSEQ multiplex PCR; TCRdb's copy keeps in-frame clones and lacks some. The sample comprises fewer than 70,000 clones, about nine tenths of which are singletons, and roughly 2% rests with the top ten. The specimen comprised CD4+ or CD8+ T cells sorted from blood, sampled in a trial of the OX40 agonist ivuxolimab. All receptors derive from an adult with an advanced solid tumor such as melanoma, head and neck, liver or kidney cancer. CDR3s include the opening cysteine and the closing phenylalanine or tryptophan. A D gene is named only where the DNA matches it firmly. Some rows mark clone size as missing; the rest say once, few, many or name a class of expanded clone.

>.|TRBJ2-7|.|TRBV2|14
CASSAQGPFLEQYF
TGTGCCAGCAGTGCTCAGGGGCCTTTCTTAGAGCAGTACTTC
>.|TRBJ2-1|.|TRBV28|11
CASSAERSQFF
TGTGCCAGCAGTGCGGAGAGATCGCAGTTCTTC
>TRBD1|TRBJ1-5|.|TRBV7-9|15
CASSRIGQGNQPQHF
TGTGCCAGCAGCCGCATTGGACAGGGGAATCAGCCCCAGCATTTT
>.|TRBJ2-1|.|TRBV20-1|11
CSALRSPEQFF
TGCAGTGCTCTCAGGAGTCCTGAGCAGTTCTTC
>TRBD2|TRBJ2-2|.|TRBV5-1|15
CASSGTSGDTGELFF
TGCGCCAGCAGCGGGACTAGCGGGGACACCGGGGAGCTGTTTTTT
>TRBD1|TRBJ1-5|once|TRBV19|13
CASSLDRGQPQHF
TGTGCCAGTAGTCTAGACAGGGGTCAGCCCCAGCATTTT
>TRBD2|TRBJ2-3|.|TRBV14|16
CASSRTSGTVTDTQYF
TGTGCCAGCAGCCGGACTAGCGGCACCGTCACAGATACGCAGTATTTT
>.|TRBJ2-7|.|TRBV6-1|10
CASGEVEQYF
TGTGCCAGCGGGGAGGTCGAGCAGTACTTC
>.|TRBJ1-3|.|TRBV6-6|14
CASRGGGSGNTIYF
TGTGCCAGCCGAGGAGGAGGATCTGGAAACACCATATATTTT
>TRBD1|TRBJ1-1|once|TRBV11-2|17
CASSARDRDFMNTEAFF
TGTGCCAGCAGCGCCAGGGACAGGGACTTTATGAACACTGAAGCTTTCTTT
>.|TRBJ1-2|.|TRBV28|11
CASSASYGYTF
TGTGCCAGCAGCGCCTCCTATGGCTACACCTTC
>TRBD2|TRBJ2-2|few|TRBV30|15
CAWRVSGRGAGELFF
TGTGCCTGGAGGGTTAGCGGGAGGGGGGCCGGGGAGCTGTTTTTT
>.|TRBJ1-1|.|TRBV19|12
CASRRQAAEAFF
TGTGCCAGTAGGAGACAGGCGGCTGAAGCTTTCTTT
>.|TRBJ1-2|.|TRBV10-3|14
CAISDVDSYYGYTF
TGTGCCATCAGTGACGTAGACAGCTACTATGGCTACACCTTC
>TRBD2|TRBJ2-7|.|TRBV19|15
CASRRTSGSSYEQYF
TGTGCCAGTAGAAGGACTAGCGGGAGTTCCTACGAGCAGTACTTC
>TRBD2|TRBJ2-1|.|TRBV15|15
CATSRQTSLGNEQFF
TGTGCCACCAGCAGACAGACTAGCCTTGGGAATGAGCAGTTCTTC
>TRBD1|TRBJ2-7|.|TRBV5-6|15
CASTTGQGGSYEQYF
TGTGCCAGCACCACAGGACAGGGAGGTTCCTACGAGCAGTACTTC
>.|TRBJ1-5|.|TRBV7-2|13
CASSQTRGQPQHF
TGTGCCAGCAGCCAGACCCGGGGTCAGCCCCAGCATTTT
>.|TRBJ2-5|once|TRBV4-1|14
CASSQAGVQETQYF
TGCGCCAGCAGCCAAGCAGGAGTACAAGAGACCCAGTACTTC
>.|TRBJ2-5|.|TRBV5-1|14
CASSFKGREETQYF
TGCGCCAGCAGCTTTAAGGGTAGGGAAGAGACCCAGTACTTC
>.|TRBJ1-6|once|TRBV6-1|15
CASREIRRLNSPLHF
TGTGCCAGCAGGGAGATAAGGCGGTTAAACTCACCCCTCCACTTT
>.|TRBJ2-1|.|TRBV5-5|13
CASSYQGANEQFF
TGTGCCAGCAGCTACCAGGGCGCCAATGAGCAGTTCTTC
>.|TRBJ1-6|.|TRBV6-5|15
CASTEVLSYNSPLHF
TGTGCCAGCACGGAAGTGCTCTCCTATAATTCACCCCTCCACTTT
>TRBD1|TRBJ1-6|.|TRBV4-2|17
CASSQEFGQGPNSPLHF
TGTGCCAGCAGCCAAGAGTTCGGACAGGGTCCCAATTCACCCCTCCACTTT
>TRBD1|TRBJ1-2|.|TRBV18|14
CASSGQEVNYGYTF
TGTGCCAGCTCAGGACAGGAGGTTAACTATGGCTACACCTTC
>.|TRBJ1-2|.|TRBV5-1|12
CASGEVGYGYTF
TGCGCCAGCGGAGAGGTCGGCTATGGCTACACCTTC
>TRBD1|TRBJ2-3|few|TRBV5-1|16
CASSPSGTVITDTQYF
TGCGCCAGCAGCCCCTCCGGGACAGTGATCACAGATACGCAGTATTTT
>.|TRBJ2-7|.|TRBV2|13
CASRPGPSNEQYF
TGTGCCAGCAGACCGGGCCCCTCAAACGAGCAGTACTTC
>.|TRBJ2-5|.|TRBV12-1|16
CASSPRNERGGETQYF
TGTGCCAGCAGCCCGCGGAATGAGCGGGGAGGGGAGACCCAGTACTTC
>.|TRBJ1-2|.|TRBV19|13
CASSIARTGGYTF
TGTGCCAGTAGTATAGCCCGGACGGGTGGCTACACCTTC
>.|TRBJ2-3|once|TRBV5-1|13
CASSEPGSYTQYF
TGCGCCAGCAGCGAACCCGGATCATATACGCAGTATTTT
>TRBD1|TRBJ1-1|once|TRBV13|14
CASSPGTGNTEAFF
TGTGCCAGCAGCCCGGGGACAGGGAACACTGAAGCTTTCTTT
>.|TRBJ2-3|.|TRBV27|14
CASSSSPRGDTQYF
TGTGCCAGCAGTTCCTCCCCTCGAGGAGATACGCAGTATTTT
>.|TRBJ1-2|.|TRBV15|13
CATSLGTNYGYTF
TGTGCCACCTCGTTGGGAACTAACTATGGCTACACCTTC
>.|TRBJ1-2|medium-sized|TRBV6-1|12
CAIQDDRKGYTF
TGTGCCATTCAGGACGATCGCAAAGGCTACACCTTC
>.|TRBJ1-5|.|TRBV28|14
CASSLAGFSQPQHF
TGTGCCAGCAGTTTAGCGGGGTTTAGTCAGCCCCAGCATTTT
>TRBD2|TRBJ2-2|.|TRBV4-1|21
CASSQAPLTSGGASGTGELFF
TGCGCCAGCAGCCAAGCCCCATTGACTAGCGGGGGGGCCTCGGGCACCGGGGAGCTGTTTTTT
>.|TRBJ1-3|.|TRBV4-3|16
CASSQDKRQGGNTIYF
TGCGCCAGCAGCCAAGATAAGCGGCAGGGCGGAAACACCATATATTTT
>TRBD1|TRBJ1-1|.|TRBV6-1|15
CASSGGTAKNTEAFF
TGTGCCAGCAGTGGCGGGACAGCTAAGAACACTGAAGCTTTCTTT
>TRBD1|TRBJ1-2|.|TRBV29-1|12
CSVHAPGGVYVF
TGCAGCGTTCACGCCCCAGGGGGCGTATACGTCTTC
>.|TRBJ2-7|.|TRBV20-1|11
CTAQGLREQYF
TGCACCGCGCAGGGGTTGCGAGAGCAGTACTTC
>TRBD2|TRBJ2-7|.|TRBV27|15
CASSALAGAKYEQYF
TGTGCCAGCAGTGCGCTAGCGGGAGCTAAGTACGAGCAGTACTTC
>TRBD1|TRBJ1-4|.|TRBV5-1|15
CASSLSATGGEKLFF
TGCGCCAGCAGCTTGTCTGCGACAGGGGGAGAAAAACTGTTTTTT
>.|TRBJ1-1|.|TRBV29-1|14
CSGYPQGQNTEAFF
TGCAGCGGCTACCCTCAGGGACAGAACACTGAAGCTTTCTTT
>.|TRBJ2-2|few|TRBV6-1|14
CASKRDSYTGELFF
TGTGCCAGCAAACGGGACTCCTACACCGGGGAGCTGTTTTTT
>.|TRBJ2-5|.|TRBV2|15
CASSKTISGSETQYF
TGTGCCAGCAGCAAAACCATCTCGGGTTCGGAGACCCAGTACTTC
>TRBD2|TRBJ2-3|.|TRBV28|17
CASSRGTSGKSTDTQYF
TGTGCCAGCAGTAGGGGCACTAGCGGGAAGAGCACAGATACGCAGTATTTT
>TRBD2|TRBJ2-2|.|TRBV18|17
CASSPSSGRESTGELFF
TGTGCCAGCTCACCATCCAGCGGGAGGGAGAGCACCGGGGAGCTGTTTTTT
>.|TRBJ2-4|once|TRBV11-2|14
CASRYRRLEGIQYF
TGTGCCAGCAGGTACAGGAGACTAGAAGGCATTCAGTACTTC
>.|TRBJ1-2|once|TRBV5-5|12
CASSLVGSGYTF
TGTGCCAGCAGCTTGGTAGGGTCCGGCTACACCTTC
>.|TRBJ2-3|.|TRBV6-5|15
CASKGASAGTDTQYF
TGTGCCAGCAAAGGGGCCTCCGCAGGGACAGATACGCAGTATTTT
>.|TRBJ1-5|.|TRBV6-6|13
CASSLGQNQPQHF
TGTGCCAGCTCCTTAGGACAGAATCAGCCCCAGCATTTT
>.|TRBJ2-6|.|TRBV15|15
CATSSRGRGANVLTF
TGTGCCACCAGCAGTCGGGGCCGTGGGGCCAACGTCCTGACTTTC
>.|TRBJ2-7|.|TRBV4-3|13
CASSQLTTGEQYF
TGCGCCAGCAGCCAACTTACAACGGGAGAGCAGTACTTC
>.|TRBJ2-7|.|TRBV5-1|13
CASSLGAAYEQYF
TGCGCCAGCAGCCTGGGGGCAGCCTACGAGCAGTACTTC